This TCR beta chain was profiled in a study of cytomegalovirus exposure and HLA in healthy donors. J gave up 7 bases and V 4 bases, and 11 bases lay outside the gene matches. This CDR3 has 16 amino acids. Per the germline V gene, CDR1 is SGHRS and CDR2 is YFSETQ. Both 60 Vbeta primers and 13 Jbeta primers went into the PCR. In the authors' methods: Roughly 12 million of some 80 million unique TCR beta chains were shared, per a later count. Assay used: immunoSEQ multiplex PCR; TCRdb lists only in-frame clones, some missing. V, J and clone size reflect that table, while D and trimming were determined from the DNA. The repertoire consists of 64,000 or so clones, with 85% to 90% occurring once and the leading ten covering about 10%. Study outcomes and limitations: In the analysis, some V segments, TRBV6-2 and TRBV6-3 included, were excluded as indistinguishable. TCR beta V segments were, for the most part, productive about 87% or about 30% of the time in an earlier analysis.

This clone showed up just once. Its matching antigen is unknown. This sequence joins TRBV5-1 and TRBJ2-5, with 12 bases aligning to TRBD2. This receptor was taken from a female donor in good health and CMV-seronegative. The source material was PBMCs. Here the CDR3 reads CASSATTSGGIGTQYF. The CDR3 DNA sequence: TGCGCCAGCAGCGCTACGACTAGCGGGGGAATTGGGACCCAGTACTTC.